The text below deals with one T cell receptor beta chain. The antigen it recognizes is unknown. No base quality values were provided; no much bigger clone lies one nucleotide off. This specimen comes from a study of cytomegalovirus exposure and HLA in healthy donors (TCRdb year 2017). Context from the whole study: According to a later analysis, one platform produced both the 120 validation repertoires and the 730 or so repertoires of the first cohort. Along with the approximately 700-subject first cohort, a separate validation cohort of over 90 different subjects was used. The study aimed to test whether cataloging public T cell receptors could reveal signatures of past pathogen exposure. High-throughput TCR immunosequencing, statistical association of individual TCRs with disease status, and machine learning were combined to predict cytomegalovirus infection status.

The donors were included in the validation cohort of some 110 subjects, a group kept apart from the roughly 670-subject first cohort. General findings and caveats noted by the study authors: Subsequent analysis determined that TCRs grouped into clusters in the first cohort also showed a tendency toward co-occurrence across the roughly 120 validation repertoires, and 94% of cluster scores exceeded 0. In the study, roughly 160 TCR beta chains were listed as associated with cytomegalovirus. A later analysis lacked HLA typing for the validation cohort, so it scored co-occurrence in that cohort across all 120 repertoires. The authors suggested that the approach could potentially be extended to other disease states and immunological phenotypes. While some public TCRs were present in many individuals, most TCR sequences turned up only very rarely across donors. In both the original and validation cohorts, the classifier was reported to diagnose cytomegalovirus status with high specificity and sensitivity. A few of the identified cytomegalovirus-associated TCR beta chains were confirmed in vitro to be specific for cytomegalovirus antigens.

The germline V gene provides CDR1 MGHRA and CDR2 YSYEKL. The CDR3 covers 16 residues, taking in both the cysteine and the phenylalanine. This entry keeps only the CDR3 DNA: 48 bases, framed from base 1. V is shortened by 4 bases, J by 0 bases, and the region joining them spans 10 bases. Library method: the immunoSEQ multiplex PCR assay. The authors' analysis ran thus. A statistical classification framework was built to diagnose cytomegalovirus status from the catalog of TCR beta chain sequences. Drawn from immuneACCESS, this table holds only the in-frame rearrangements with V and J called that TCRdb kept. Clones are partly lost; checked studies trace under half to an unresolved V gene and leave the rest unexplained. V and J calls and clone size are those listed in that table; D and trimming were worked out from the DNA. The sample has fewer than 350,000 clones on record, approximately 87% of them singletons. Over 0.85% of the sample is held by the ten biggest clonotypes.

The sequenced material came from PBMCs. This receptor was identified in a woman aged 18-30 years in good health and CMV-seronegative. This chain joins TRBV4-1 to TRBJ1-6, with the D gene too uncertain to name. The CDR3 region: CASSPQQSSYNSPLHF. The bases read TGCGCCAGCAGCCCCCAACAAAGCTCCTATAATTCACCCCTCCACTTT.